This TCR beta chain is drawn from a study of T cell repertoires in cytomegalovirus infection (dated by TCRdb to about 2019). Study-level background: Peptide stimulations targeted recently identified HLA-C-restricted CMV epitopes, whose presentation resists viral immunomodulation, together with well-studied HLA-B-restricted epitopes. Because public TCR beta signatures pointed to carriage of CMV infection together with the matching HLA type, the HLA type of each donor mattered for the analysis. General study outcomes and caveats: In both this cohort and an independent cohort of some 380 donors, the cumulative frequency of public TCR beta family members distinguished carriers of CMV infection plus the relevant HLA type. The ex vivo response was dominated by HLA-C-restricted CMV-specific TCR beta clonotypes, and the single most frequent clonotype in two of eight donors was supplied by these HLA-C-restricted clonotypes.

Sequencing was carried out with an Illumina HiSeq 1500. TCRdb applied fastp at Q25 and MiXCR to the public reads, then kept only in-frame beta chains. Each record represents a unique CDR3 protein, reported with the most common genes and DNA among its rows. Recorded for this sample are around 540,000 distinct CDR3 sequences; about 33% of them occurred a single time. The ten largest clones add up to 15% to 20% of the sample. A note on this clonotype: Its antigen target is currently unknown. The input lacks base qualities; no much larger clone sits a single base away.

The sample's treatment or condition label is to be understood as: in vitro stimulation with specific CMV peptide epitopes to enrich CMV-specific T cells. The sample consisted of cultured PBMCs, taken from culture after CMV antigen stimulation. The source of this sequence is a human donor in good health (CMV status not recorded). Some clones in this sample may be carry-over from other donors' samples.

The CDR3 amino acid sequence is: CASSLWPGQAGRQAFF. The DNA reads as follows: TGTGCCAGCAGCTTATGGCCCGGACAGGCGGGCCGGCAAGCTTTCTTT. This sequence uses TRBV7-2 and TRBJ1-1; a stretch of 7 junction bases matches TRBD1. CDR1 SGHTA and CDR2 FQGNSA are derived from the germline V gene. The CDR3 runs 16 amino acids, cysteine and phenylalanine included. Kept here is only the CDR3 DNA, which spans 48 bases and is read in frame from base 1. Germline trimming amounts to 2 bases on V and 9 bases on J, with 15 as the count of junction bases outside the gene matches.